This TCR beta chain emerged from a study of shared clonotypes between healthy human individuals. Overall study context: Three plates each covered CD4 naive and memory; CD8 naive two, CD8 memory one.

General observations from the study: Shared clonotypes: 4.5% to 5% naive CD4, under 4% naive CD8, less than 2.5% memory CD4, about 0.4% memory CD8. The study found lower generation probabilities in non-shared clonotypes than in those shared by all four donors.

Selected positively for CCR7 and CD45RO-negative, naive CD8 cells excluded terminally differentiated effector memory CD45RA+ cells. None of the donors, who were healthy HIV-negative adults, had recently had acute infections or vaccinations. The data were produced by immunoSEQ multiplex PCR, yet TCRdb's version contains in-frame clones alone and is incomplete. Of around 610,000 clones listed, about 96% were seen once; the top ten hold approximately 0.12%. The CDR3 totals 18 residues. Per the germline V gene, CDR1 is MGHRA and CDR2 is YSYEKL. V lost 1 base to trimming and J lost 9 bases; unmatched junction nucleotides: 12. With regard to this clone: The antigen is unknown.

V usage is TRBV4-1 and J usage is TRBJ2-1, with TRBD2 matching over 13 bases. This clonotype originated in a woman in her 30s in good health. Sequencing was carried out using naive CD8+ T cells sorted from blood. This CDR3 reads CASSQVGGPGLAGSEQFF. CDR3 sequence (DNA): TGCGCCAGCAGCCAAGTAGGGGGCCCGGGACTAGCGGGAAGTGAGCAGTTCTTC.